Following are 22 T cell receptor beta chains from one sample sequenced in a study of blood T cell repertoires in COVID-19 (dated by TCRdb to 2019 to 2021). Preparation of the library involved the immunoSEQ multiplex PCR assay. Sourced from immuneACCESS, this table was stored by TCRdb with only in-frame sequences that have V and J called. A share of the clones is absent; for the studies checked, an unresolved V gene accounts for under half, and the remainder has no known explanation. The sample table records some 83,000 clones; 80% to 90% of these occur just once. The top ten clones comprise roughly a sixth of the sample. Sequencing was performed on peripheral blood. The receptors originated from a man older than 75 in a cohort sampled during active COVID-19.

This clone was observed a single time. V is TRBV9 and J is TRBJ2-7; 7 bases line up with TRBD1. With 4 bases clipped from V and 6 bases from J, the junction kept 10 bases outside the gene matches. The CDR3 loop spans 14 amino acids. Germline values: CDR1 SGDLS, CDR2 YYNGEE. DNA of the CDR3: TGTGCCAGCAGCAAGGACAGGTTGCCGCGCGAGCAGTACTTC. Translation gives CASSKDRLPREQYF. Drawing the rest from reference TRBV9 and TRBJ2-7, the complete variable domain is DSGVTQTPKHLITATGQRVTLRCSPRSGDLSVYWYQQSLDQGLQFLIQYYNGEERAKGNILERFSAQQFPDLHSELNLSSLELGDSALYFCASSKDRLPREQYFGPGTRLTVT.

This clone was counted a single time. V is TRBV19 and J is TRBJ2-5, with 13 bases fitting TRBD2. The CDR3 runs 16 residues. CDR1 and CDR2 from the germline V gene are LNHDA and SQIVND (reference sequence). J was trimmed by 3 bases and V by 4 bases; bases with no gene match: 5. The CDR3 nucleotides read TGTGCCAGTAGTAACCGAGGACTAGCGGGGGAAGAGACCCAGTACTTC. Its protein is CASSNRGLAGEETQYF.

V and J are TRBV10-2 and TRBJ1-6; D is perhaps TRBD1 (5 bases). Trimming pared 0 bases from V and 4 bases from J, leaving 7 bases between. The CDR3 spans 15 residues. The germline CDR1 and CDR2 sequences are WSHSY and SAAADI. CDR3 nucleotide sequence: TGCGCCAGCAGTGAGTCGGGGGGATATAATTCACCCCTCCACTTT. Translated, it gives CASSESGGYNSPLHF.

This chain joins TRBV28 and TRBJ1-1; TRBD1 matches 11 bases. V dropped 5 bases and J dropped 6; count of bases not matched to a gene: 11. The CDR3 spans 16 residues. Per the germline V gene, CDR1 is MDHEN and CDR2 is SYDVKM. The CDR3 spells CASSPRGQGAYPEAFF. The CDR3 DNA is TGTGCCAGCAGTCCCCGAGGACAGGGGGCTTATCCTGAAGCTTTCTTT.

The V and J genes are TRBV7-9 and TRBJ1-1, with 8 bases that match TRBD1. Germline CDR1 SEHNR, CDR2 FQNEAQ (reference sequence). J gave up 1 base and V 8 bases, and 9 bases lay outside the gene matches. The CDR3 runs to 15 residues. Here the CDR3 DNA reads TGTGCCAGCTCCAGCTTCGGGACAGGGAACACTGAAGCTTTCTTT. It is translated as CASSSFGTGNTEAFF.

The chain recombines TRBV2 with TRBJ1-5; D remains ambiguous. Trimming removed 4 bases from V and 0 bases from J, with 7 bases in between. Germline-derived CDR1 and CDR2 are SNHLY and FYNNEI. The CDR3 contains 14 residues. The CDR3, as DNA: TGTGCCAGCAGTGGGCAGGTTAGCAATCAGCCCCAGCATTTT. It translates to CASSGQVSNQPQHF.

DNA for the CDR3: TGTGCCAGCAGCCTCGGGACAGGGGCGCCCGGCTACACCTTC. Translated, it gives CASSLGTGAPGYTF. The chain links TRBV7-9 to TRBJ1-2; 10 bases are a match to TRBD1. Germline values: CDR1 SEHNR, CDR2 FQNEAQ (reference sequence). The J segment lost 8 bases and the V segment lost 5 bases, leaving 8 bases of the junction unmatched. CDR3 length: 14 amino acids.

This clone appeared a few times. The V gene is TRBV5-1, the J gene TRBJ1-2, with 11 bases matching TRBD1. V shed 3 bases and J 3 bases; nucleotides not matched to a gene: 7. Germline V gives CDR1 SGHRS, CDR2 YFSETQ. The CDR3 consists of 16 residues. CDR3 in DNA: TGCGCCAGCAGCTACCTGGACAGGGGGCCTTACTATGGCTACACCTTC. Translated: CASSYLDRGPYYGYTF.

V gene TRBV7-6 combines with J gene TRBJ2-5; D is possibly TRBD1 (5 bases). Trimming took 4 bases from V and 2 from J, leaving 8 bases between them. The length of the CDR3 is 13 residues. Germline lookup yields CDR1 SGHVS and CDR2 FNYEAQ. CDR3 loop: CASSSPGQETQYF. The DNA of the CDR3 is TGTGCCAGCAGCTCCCCAGGGCAAGAGACCCAGTACTTC.

V gene TRBV3-1 (or the pseudogene TRBV3-2) combines with J gene TRBJ2-2; 8 positions match TRBD1. There are 19 residues in the CDR3. V lost 0 bases and J lost 5; bases outside the gene matches: 14. Germline CDR1 is LGHDT and CDR2 is YNNKEL (reference sequence). CDR3 loop: CASSQDTRARGRPTGELFF. The CDR3 DNA follows: TGTGCCAGCAGCCAAGATACCCGTGCCAGGGGGCGACCTACCGGGGAGCTGTTTTTT.

The chain couples TRBV4-2 to TRBJ1-3, with 11 bases aligning to TRBD1. The germline CDR1 and CDR2 sequences are LGHNA and YNFKEQ. This CDR3 is 17 amino acids long. V was clipped by 1 base and J by 4 bases; unmatched bases: 6. The CDR3 region has the DNA TGTGCCAGCAGCCAAGTCCGAGGACAGGGGGCCGGAAACACCATATATTTT. This translates into CASSQVRGQGAGNTIYF.

This rearrangement joins TRBV2 to TRBJ2-2; weak D call: TRBD1 (6 bases). There are 15 residues in the CDR3. The germline gives CDR1 SNHLY, CDR2 FYNNEI. V was trimmed by 5 bases and J by 4 bases, leaving 14 bases between them. The CDR3 protein is CASSRTGSVTGELFF. The CDR3 nucleotides read TGTGCCAGCAGTCGAACAGGGTCCGTCACCGGGGAGCTGTTTTTT.

This chain joins TRBV6-5 and TRBJ1-2; perhaps TRBD1 as D (6 bases). V shed 11 bases and J shed 0 bases, with 13 bases lying between them. CDR1 is MNHEY and CDR2 is SVGAGI in the germline V gene. The CDR3 is 13 amino acids. The CDR3 reads CAGSRTANYGYTF. The CDR3 bases are TGTGCCGGGAGTCGGACAGCTAACTATGGCTACACCTTC.

This clone appeared once. J is TRBJ2-7 and V is TRBV18; D gene ambiguous. Per germline, CDR1 KGHSH and CDR2 LQKENI. This CDR3 is 14 amino acids long. V lost 3 bases and J lost 0, with 9 bases in between. Here the CDR3 reads CASSPTEGSYEQYV. In nucleotides, the CDR3 is TGTGCCAGCTCACCGACTGAAGGCTCCTACGAGCAGTACGTC.

CDR3 DNA: TGTGCCAGCAGCCAAGATCGGAGCTCTTATGGCTACACCTTC. It yields the protein CASSQDRSSYGYTF. The V call is TRBV4-2, the J call TRBJ1-2; D gene uncertain. From germline, CDR1 is LGHNA and CDR2 YNFKEQ. Trimming cost V 0 bases and J 5 bases, with 10 bases left between them. The CDR3 sequence is 14 residues long.

V and J are TRBV28 and TRBJ1-5; D perhaps matches TRBD1 (5 bases). The CDR3 runs 14 residues. The ends were cut back, 3 bases at V and 6 bases at J, with 12 bases in the middle. Per germline, CDR1 MDHEN and CDR2 SYDVKM. The CDR3 sequence is CASSFSGNGQPQHF. CDR3 in DNA: TGTGCCAGCAGTTTCTCAGGGAATGGTCAGCCCCAGCATTTT.

Worth noting for this clone: One junction end disagrees with the germline gene, perhaps due to a read error. The V and J genes are TRBV6-2 or TRBV6-3 and TRBJ2-5, with TRBD2 matching over 7 bases. This CDR3 has 15 amino acids. The germline CDR1 and CDR2 sequences are MNHEY and SVGEGT. Here the CDR3 DNA reads TGTGCCAGCAGCTACTTAGCGGGCCCCCAAGAGACCCAGTACTTC. It yields the protein CASSYLAGPQETQYF.

This chain links TRBV7-2 with TRBJ2-1; 7 bases map to TRBD2. Germline V gene sequence: CDR1 SGHTA, CDR2 FQGNSA. The V and J ends lost 1 base and 5 bases, in that order; junction bases with no gene match: 5. The CDR3 is made up of 15 amino acids. CDR3 loop: CASSLVGLADNEQFF. CDR3 in DNA: TGTGCCAGCAGCTTAGTGGGGCTAGCGGACAATGAGCAGTTCTTC.

This chain links TRBV5-1 with TRBJ2-2; 7 nucleotides agree with TRBD1. Germline CDR1 reads SGHRS; CDR2 reads YFSETQ. V dropped 1 base and J dropped 0; count of bases not matched to a gene: 3. The CDR3 runs 16 residues. Here the CDR3 DNA reads TGCGCCAGCAGCTTGACAGGGGCGACGAACACCGGGGAGCTGTTTTTT. Translating gives CASSLTGATNTGELFF.

In its sample, this clone was seen a few times. The CDR3 DNA reads TGTGCCAGCACCCCTAGCGGGGGCAGCACAGATACGCAGTATTTT. It specifies CASTPSGGSTDTQYF. The chain links TRBV5-4 to TRBJ2-3, with 10 bases lining up with TRBD2. Germline V gene lookup returns CDR1 SGHNT and CDR2 YYREEE (reference sequence). CDR3 length: 15 residues. Germline trimming cut 6 bases from V and 0 bases from J; bases unmatched to any gene: 4.

The genes are TRBV2 and TRBJ1-4; D might be TRBD1 (6 bases). From germline, CDR1 is SNHLY and CDR2 FYNNEI. This CDR3 comprises 11 residues. V was pared by 6 bases and J by 17 bases, with 16 bases between. The CDR3 loop is CASRARDTGFF. CDR3 coding DNA: TGTGCCAGCAGGGCTCGGGACACAGGATTTTTT.

This sequence joins TRBV4-3 and TRBJ1-5, with 7 bases lining up with TRBD1. V lost 0 bases to trimming and J lost 5 bases; unmatched junction nucleotides: 1. The CDR3 is 14 residues long. Looked up from germline, CDR1 is LGHNA and CDR2 is YSLEER. CDR3 coding DNA: TGCGCCAGCAGCCAAGACAGGGGGTATCAGCCCCAGCATTTT. Amino acid sequence: CASSQDRGYQPQHF.